This T cell receptor beta chain was captured in a study of cytomegalovirus exposure and HLA in healthy donors. Amplification used 60 Vbeta primers and 13 Jbeta primers. The repertoire was sequenced with immunoSEQ multiplex PCR; TCRdb's copy has only in-frame clones and lacks some. The sample holds about 180,000 clones; roughly four fifths are singletons and the top ten take 4.8%. The CDR3 covers 13 residues. Germline values: CDR1 KGHSH, CDR2 LQKENI. Trimming shortened V by 5 bases and J by 0 bases, and 5 bases separated the two germline ends. The chain is built from TRBV18 and TRBJ1-5, with D hard to call. The receptor was derived from a girl under 18 in good health and CMV-seropositive. Specimen: PBMCs. CDR3 in DNA: TGTGCCAGCTCAACATATAGCAATCAGCCCCAGCATTTT. Protein sequence: CASSTYSNQPQHF. Variable domain in full (rest from reference TRBV18 and TRBJ1-5): NAGVMQNPRHLVRRRGQEARLRCSPMKGHSHVYWYRQLPEEGLKFMVYLQKENIIDESGMPKERFSAEFPKEGPSILRIQQVVRGDSAAYFCASSTYSNQPQHFGDGTRLSIL.